Below, 6 T cell receptor beta chains from the same sample are listed, as sequenced in a study of T cell responses to AZD1222 COVID-19 vaccine. Assay: immunoSEQ multiplex PCR; the TCRdb copy retains only in-frame clones and omits some. The table records about 180,000 clones, 70% to 90% of them present only once. The input for sequencing was peripheral blood, taken on day 0 of AZD1222 vaccination. The origin of the receptors is an adult in good health.

The chain joins TRBV18 to TRBJ1-4, with D possibly matching TRBD1 (5 bases). The CDR3 is 16 residues long. CDR1 and CDR2 from the germline V gene are KGHSH and LQKENI. V gave up 3 bases and J gave up 0 bases, with 11 bases separating them. Here the CDR3 reads CASSPGPWATNEKLFF. CDR3 DNA sequence: TGTGCCAGCTCACCGGGGCCATGGGCAACTAATGAAAAACTGTTTTTT.

The V call is TRBV9, the J call TRBJ1-5; D remains unclear. The CDR3 spans 14 residues. V was trimmed by 0 bases and J by 3 bases, leaving 7 bases between them. CDR1 SGDLS and CDR2 YYNGEE come from the germline V gene. The CDR3: CASSVGESNQPQHF. CDR3 coding DNA: TGTGCCAGCAGCGTAGGGGAATCCAATCAGCCCCAGCATTTT.

The chain combines TRBV5-1 with TRBJ1-6, with D hard to call. The CDR3 consists of 15 residues. CDR1 is SGHRS and CDR2 is YFSETQ in the germline V gene. The V end lost 0 bases, the J end lost 13 bases, and 17 bases lay between the germline ends. CDR3 residues: CASSLDVPDLIPLHF. CDR3 DNA sequence: TGCGCCAGCAGCTTGGATGTCCCGGACCTCATTCCCCTCCACTTT.

This clone came up a few times. This chain uses TRBV6-4 with TRBJ2-1; D possibly uses TRBD1 or TRBD2 (5 bases each). In germline, CDR1 is MRHNA, CDR2 SNTAGT. The V and J ends lost 3 bases and 1 base respectively, with 10 bases between them. The CDR3 covers 15 residues. In DNA, the CDR3 is TGTGCCAGCAGTGAGGGGGTGGGATCCTACAATGAGCAGTTCTTC. Translating it yields CASSEGVGSYNEQFF.

The V and J genes are TRBV28 and TRBJ1-3; a possible D gene is TRBD1 (5 bases). The length of the CDR3 is 15 residues. Trimming shortened V by 8 bases and J by 11 bases, and 25 bases separated the two germline ends. Germline values: CDR1 MDHEN, CDR2 SYDVKM. The CDR3 loop reads CASGGIRQAPEAIYF. The DNA for the CDR3 is TGTGCCAGCGGGGGAATAAGGCAGGCGCCAGAGGCCATATATTTT.

The chain carries TRBV5-1 and TRBJ2-5; 10 nucleotides align to TRBD1. Trimming took 4 bases from V and 4 from J; bases not matched to a gene: 7. CDR3 size: 15 residues. Germline loops: CDR1 SGHRS, CDR2 YFSETQ. The DNA of the CDR3 is TGCGCCAGCAGCCCCTGGGACAGGGGAGGAGAGACCCAGTACTTC. It encodes CASSPWDRGGETQYF. The full variable domain, rest sourced from reference TRBV5-1 and TRBJ2-5, is KAGVTQTPRYLIKTRGQQVTLSCSPISGHRSVSWYQQTPGQGLQFLFEYFSETQRNKGNFPGRFSGRQFSNSRSEMNVSTLELGDSALYLCASSPWDRGGETQYFGPGTRLLVL.